The next 8 T cell receptor beta chains were all read from a single sample in a study of shared clonotypes between healthy human individuals. Assay used: immunoSEQ multiplex PCR; TCRdb lists only in-frame clones, some missing. The sample consists of 2 million to 2.5 million clones, under 95% of them appearing once. Specimen: naive CD4+ T cells from PBMCs. Subset here: CD45RA+ positively selected. The source of these receptors is a man aged 18 to 35 in good health. Some clones in this sample may be carry-over from other donors' samples.

This clone was observed a single time. V and J are TRBV27 and TRBJ2-1; 8 nucleotides agree with TRBD1. Germline CDR1 and CDR2: MNHEY and SMNVEV (reference sequence). There are 16 residues in the CDR3. J gave up 6 bases and V 5 bases, and 12 bases lay outside the gene matches. DNA for the CDR3: TGTGCCAGCAGTCGACTCGGGACAGGAACCCTCAATGAGCAGTTCTTC. This translates into CASSRLGTGTLNEQFF.

V and J are TRBV5-1 and TRBJ2-7; a possible D gene is TRBD1 (6 bases). Per the germline V gene, CDR1 is SGHRS and CDR2 is YFSETQ. The CDR3 totals 14 residues. V was cut by 4 bases and J by 2 bases, with 13 bases left in between. CDR3 in amino acids: CASSVNREPYEQYF. CDR3 bases: TGCGCCAGCAGCGTGAACAGGGAACCCTACGAGCAGTACTTC.

The V call is TRBV6-5, the J call TRBJ2-3; tentative D call: TRBD2 (5 bases). Trimming took off 9 bases at V and 3 bases at J, with 16 bases between the two ends. The CDR3 has 14 residues. Looked up from germline, CDR1 is MNHEY and CDR2 is SVGAGI. The CDR3: CASQPGWRTDTQYF. CDR3 coding DNA: TGTGCCAGTCAACCGGGGTGGCGGACAGATACGCAGTATTTT.

This chain links TRBV4-1 with TRBJ2-7; maybe TRBD2 (5 bases). Per germline, CDR1 MGHRA and CDR2 YSYEKL. Trimming took 0 bases from V and 6 from J, leaving 12 bases between them. CDR3 size: 14 residues. The CDR3 DNA reads TGCGCCAGCAGCCAAGAACTGGGAGAACGCGAGCAGTACTTC. This sequence encodes CASSQELGEREQYF.

The gene calls are TRBV5-1 and TRBJ1-4; a possible D gene is TRBD1 (5 bases). Trimming took 4 bases from V and 2 from J, leaving 15 bases between them. The CDR3 extends over 16 amino acids. Germline V gives CDR1 SGHRS, CDR2 YFSETQ. For the CDR3, the DNA is TGCGCCAGCAGCACGACCACGGGACGGACTAATGAAAAACTGTTTTTT. This sequence encodes CASSTTTGRTNEKLFF.

The rearrangement links TRBV11-3 to TRBJ2-4; D uncertain. Looked up from germline, CDR1 is SGHNT and CDR2 is YENEEA. Trimming took 5 bases from V and 7 from J, leaving 12 bases between them. The CDR3 loop spans 13 amino acids. As DNA, the CDR3 is TGTGCCAGCAGCGTTTCCCGGTATAACATTCAGTACTTC. Residues: CASSVSRYNIQYF.

This clone was found a few times. This sequence joins TRBV5-1 and TRBJ2-7; D might be TRBD1 or TRBD2, each matching 5 bases. Germline CDR1 is SGHRS and CDR2 is YFSETQ. The CDR3 sequence is 13 residues long. V lost 0 bases, J lost 6 bases, and 10 bases lay in between. The DNA of the CDR3 is TGCGCCAGCAGCTTGGCCGGGACGGCCGAGCAGTACTTC. Its protein is CASSLAGTAEQYF.

With regard to this clone: Other DNA sequences from this sample encode an identical CDR3 as well. The CDR3 DNA sequence: TGTGCCAGCTCACCTTCGGGGGGCTACGAGCAGTACTTC. This codes for CASSPSGGYEQYF. This chain uses TRBV18 with TRBJ2-7, with 7 bases identical to TRBD2. CDR1 and CDR2 (germline): KGHSH, LQKENI. With 3 bases clipped from V and 3 bases from J, the junction kept 2 bases outside the gene matches. This CDR3 is built from 13 residues.